This TCR beta chain was profiled in a study of blood T cell repertoires in COVID-19. Whole-study context: Acute and convalescent COVID-19 samples came from the United States, Italy and Spain. In each case, the material was cDNA or gDNA derived from T cells, B-cell-depleted T cells, or PBMCs.

The CDR3 contains 15 residues. Germline V gene lookup returns CDR1 SGHTA and CDR2 FQGNSA. Deletions cut 2 bases from V and 0 bases from J, with 11 bases between. The assay was immunoSEQ multiplex PCR, and TCRdb's table has in-frame clones only and misses some. The top ten clones hold 6.6% of a sample with about 72,000 clones, 82% of them seen once. The source of this sequence is a man aged 60 to 75 with acute or convalescent COVID-19. Sequenced sample: peripheral blood. The gene calls are TRBV7-2 and TRBJ2-7; tentatively, D is TRBD1 (5 bases). This chain's CDR3 is CASSLFADSSYEQYF. The CDR3 coding sequence is TGTGCCAGCAGCTTATTTGCCGACAGCTCCTACGAGCAGTACTTC.